Listed below are T cell receptor beta chains from one sample, sequenced in a study of blood T cell repertoires in COVID-19. TCRdb's table, derived via immunoSEQ multiplex PCR, lists solely in-frame clones and lacks some. Of a few hundred thousand clones listed, approximately 83% are singletons. The sample comprised PBMCs or T cells enriched from blood (not recorded which). The receptors derive from a woman in her thirties or forties with acute COVID-19. Both conserved end residues are part of each CDR3. D genes are given only for firm matches. Clone size is shown for a subset of rows, as once, few, many or a class of expanded clone.

j_gene,v_gene,d_gene,abundance,CDR3nt,CDR3aa
TRBJ2-1,TRBV28,TRBD2,.,TGTGCCAGCACCGGAGATTGGGGGAGGGGTGAGCAGTTCTTC,CASTGDWGRGEQFF
TRBJ2-1,TRBV7-8,TRBD1,.,TGTGCCAGCAGCTTGGTCCCACAGGGGTGGAGGCAGTTCTTC,CASSLVPQGWRQFF
TRBJ1-2,TRBV28,.,.,TGTGCCAGCAGCCCTATTGGGGGCGGCTATGGCTACACCTTC,CASSPIGGGYGYTF
TRBJ1-1,TRBV14,TRBD1,.,TGTGCCAGCAGCCAAGAGGACAGGGGGGCTGAAGCTTTCTTT,CASSQEDRGAEAFF
TRBJ2-7,TRBV3-1/TRBV3-2,TRBD1,.,TGTGCCAGCAGCCGACTCTCCGGGACAGGATACTACGAGCAGTACTTC,CASSRLSGTGYYEQYF
TRBJ2-1,TRBV6-4,.,.,TGTGCCAGCAGTGGATCGTCTAGCAATGAGCAGTTCTTC,CASSGSSSNEQFF
TRBJ2-5,TRBV13,.,.,TGTGCCAGCAGCTTACCCAACGGGAGTGGTCAAGAGACCCAGTACTTC,CASSLPNGSGQETQYF
TRBJ1-1,TRBV10-3,.,.,TGTGCCATCAGCCTCGGTGAGTTCGCTGAAGCTTTCTTT,CAISLGEFAEAFF
TRBJ1-6,TRBV7-3,.,.,TGTGCCAGCAGCTCCAGAGCGGGGGACAATTCACCCCTCCACTTT,CASSSRAGDNSPLHF
TRBJ2-1,TRBV14,TRBD2,.,TGTGCCAGCAGCCAAGATTACCTAGCGGGAGTCGATGAGCAGTTCTTC,CASSQDYLAGVDEQFF
TRBJ2-6,TRBV2,TRBD2,few,TGTGCCAGCAGTGAAATTAAGCGGGGGTCCTCTGGGGCCAACGTCCTGACTTTC,CASSEIKRGSSGANVLTF
TRBJ1-2,TRBV19,TRBD1,.,TGTGCCAGTACTTCGACAGGGGGCGTAAACTATGGCTACACCTTC,CASTSTGGVNYGYTF
TRBJ2-2,TRBV27,TRBD1,.,TGTGCCAGCAGTTTAGGTTGGGACAGTAACACCGGGGAGCTGTTTTTT,CASSLGWDSNTGELFF
TRBJ2-7,TRBV27,TRBD2,.,TGTGCCAGCAGCCGTTCTTCCGGGACTAGCTCCACCTACGAGCAGTACTTC,CASSRSSGTSSTYEQYF
TRBJ1-4,TRBV11-2,.,.,TGTGCCAGCACCAACTTAGGCGGTAATGAAAAACTGTTTTTT,CASTNLGGNEKLFF
TRBJ1-5,TRBV4-2,TRBD1,.,TGTGCCAGCAGCGCGGACAGGGGAAGCAATCAGCCCCAGCATTTT,CASSADRGSNQPQHF
TRBJ2-2,TRBV11-2,.,.,TGTGCCAGCAGCTTTATAGCTTTTTTGAACACCGGGGAGCTGTTTTTT,CASSFIAFLNTGELFF
TRBJ2-1,TRBV11-2,.,once,TGTGCCAGCAGCCCCTCCGTGGGGGCGGGTGAGGGTAAGTTCTTC,CASSPSVGAGEGKFF
TRBJ2-6,TRBV28,.,.,TGTGCCAGCACCACCCCCGCCCGGGGAAGCTCTGGGGCCAACGTCCTGACTTTC,CASTTPARGSSGANVLTF
TRBJ1-1,TRBV3-1/TRBV3-2,.,.,TGTGCCAGCAGCCCCCCCCTGGGAGGGTCCTTACTACCACACACTGAAGCTTTCTTT,CASSPPLGGSLLPHTEAFF
TRBJ2-4,TRBV25-1,.,.,TGTGCCAGCAGTGAACCCGACAGGAAACTAGCCAAAAACATTCAGTACTTC,CASSEPDRKLAKNIQYF
TRBJ2-2,TRBV23-1,.,.,TGCGCCAGCAGTCGGGCCAGGGCGAACACCGGGGAGCTGTTTTTT,CASSRARANTGELFF
TRBJ2-3,TRBV9,.,.,TGTGCCAACGCAGGGGCAGATACGCAGTATTTT,CANAGADTQYF
TRBJ2-3,TRBV4-1,TRBD2,.,TGCGCCAGCAGCCCAGCCGCGGGAGGAGGGGATACGCAGTATTTT,CASSPAAGGGDTQYF
TRBJ2-1,TRBV24-1,TRBD2,.,TGTGCCACCAGTGACGCCGGGACTAGCGGCTACAATGAGCAGTTCTTC,CATSDAGTSGYNEQFF
TRBJ2-5,TRBV6-1,TRBD2,once,TGTGCCAGCAGTGAAGAGATTCTAGCGGAAGAGACCCAGTACTTC,CASSEEILAEETQYF
TRBJ1-2,TRBV14,.,.,TGTGCCAGCACCCCAGCGGGGGTAACCGACTTAGGGGGCTACACCTTC,CASTPAGVTDLGGYTF
TRBJ1-1,TRBV2,.,once,TGTGCCAGCAGTTCCCTTAGACAGGAGAACACTGAAGCTTTCTTT,CASSSLRQENTEAFF
TRBJ2-7,TRBV11-2,.,.,TGTGCCAGCAGCTTAGGAGAGGGCCCCTCCTACGAGCAGTACTTC,CASSLGEGPSYEQYF
TRBJ2-4,TRBV6-2/TRBV6-3,.,.,TGTGCCAGCAGTCGTGACAATCTCCTAGCCAAAAACATTCAGTACTTC,CASSRDNLLAKNIQYF
TRBJ1-4,TRBV6-2/TRBV6-3,.,.,TGTGCCAGCAGTAGCCCGTTGTCTCCAAATGAAAAACTGTTTTTT,CASSSPLSPNEKLFF
TRBJ1-2,TRBV4-1,.,once,TGCGCCAGCAGCCAAGCCCCCGCGGGGAACTATGGCTACACCTTC,CASSQAPAGNYGYTF
TRBJ1-1,TRBV20-1,.,many,TGCAGTGCTAGGTATAACAACGAAGCTTTCTTT,CSARYNNEAFF
TRBJ2-7,TRBV28,.,.,TGTGCCAGCAGTTTTAGCCACAACTACGAGCAGTACTTC,CASSFSHNYEQYF
TRBJ1-1,TRBV27,TRBD1,.,TGTGCCAGCAAATACCGGGACAGGGGGACCACTGAAGCTTTCTTT,CASKYRDRGTTEAFF
TRBJ2-3,TRBV28,TRBD2,.,TGTGCCAGCAGCGGGGTAGCGGGAGAGGGGGGCACAGATACGCAGTATTTT,CASSGVAGEGGTDTQYF
TRBJ1-2,TRBV5-1,.,once,TGCGCCAGCAGTTATCGGGGAGTTAACTATGGCTACACCTTC,CASSYRGVNYGYTF
TRBJ2-3,TRBV19,TRBD2,.,TGTGCCACCTGGAGCGGGAGTGGCGCAGATACGCAGTATTTT,CATWSGSGADTQYF
TRBJ1-4,TRBV5-1,TRBD1,.,TGCGCCAGCAGCTTCGGACAGGGGAGGGAAAAACTGTTTTTT,CASSFGQGREKLFF
TRBJ1-5,TRBV28,TRBD1,.,TGTGCCAGCAGTTTCACTAGAGGGACCGGGACAGGGAATCAGCCCCAGCATTTT,CASSFTRGTGTGNQPQHF
TRBJ2-1,TRBV6-1,TRBD2,.,TGTGCCAGCAGTGGACCCTGGACTAGCGGAACTAATGAGCAGTTCTTC,CASSGPWTSGTNEQFF
TRBJ2-1,TRBV13,.,once,TGTGCCAGCAGCAATTTCCTCGAGGGGCAGTTCTTC,CASSNFLEGQFF
TRBJ2-7,TRBV11-2,TRBD1,.,TGTGCCAGCACCTCGGGACAGACCTACGAGCAGTACTTC,CASTSGQTYEQYF
TRBJ1-3,TRBV18,.,.,TGTGCCAGCTCACCACCAGTGCCTAAGGGAAACACCATATATTTT,CASSPPVPKGNTIYF
TRBJ1-2,TRBV28,TRBD1,.,TGTGCCAGCAGTTCCTACAAGGACAGGGTACTGTATGGCTACACCTTC,CASSSYKDRVLYGYTF
TRBJ2-5,TRBV5-3,.,.,TGTGCCAGAAGCTTGCGGCCCCACGGGGAACAAGAGACCCAGTACTTC,CARSLRPHGEQETQYF
TRBJ1-1,TRBV7-9,.,once,TGTGCCAGCCGCCAGGTGCCGAACACTGAAGCTTTCTTT,CASRQVPNTEAFF
TRBJ2-7,TRBV7-9,.,.,TGTGCCAGCAGCTCCCCCAGACAGTACGAGCAGTACTTC,CASSSPRQYEQYF